This TCR beta chain is from a study of T cells in Graves' hyperthyroidism and ophthalmopathy. RNA transcripts yielded amplified TCR beta CDR3 regions. TCR CDR3 regions were first amplified by RT-PCR with HTBI primers. Via MiXCR, TCRdb re-called the multiplex PCR reads, giving one row per CDR3 protein. Of about 640,000 distinct CDR3 sequences in the sample, about 20% were seen once. This CDR3 region has 15 residues. Trimming pared 4 bases from V and 0 bases from J, leaving 12 bases between. The germline gives CDR1 MGHRA, CDR2 YSYEKL. For ophthalmopathy patients, the Clinical Activity Score was at least 3 and the NOSPECS grade at least 4; duration was under 3 months. A word on this clonotype: Its antigen remains unknown.

Notes on the study in general: Ophthalmopathy cases were set apart from stable hyperthyroidism by a 13 V-J model. Most expanded thyroid clonotypes above 0.001 recurred in blood.

The V call is TRBV4-1, the J call TRBJ1-1; D might be TRBD1 (6 bases). The TCR comes from a young man with Graves' ophthalmopathy. Material: blood. CDR3 sequence reads: CASSLDRTVNTEAFF. In DNA form, the CDR3 reads TGCGCCAGCAGCCTAGATAGGACAGTGAACACTGAAGCTTTCTTT.